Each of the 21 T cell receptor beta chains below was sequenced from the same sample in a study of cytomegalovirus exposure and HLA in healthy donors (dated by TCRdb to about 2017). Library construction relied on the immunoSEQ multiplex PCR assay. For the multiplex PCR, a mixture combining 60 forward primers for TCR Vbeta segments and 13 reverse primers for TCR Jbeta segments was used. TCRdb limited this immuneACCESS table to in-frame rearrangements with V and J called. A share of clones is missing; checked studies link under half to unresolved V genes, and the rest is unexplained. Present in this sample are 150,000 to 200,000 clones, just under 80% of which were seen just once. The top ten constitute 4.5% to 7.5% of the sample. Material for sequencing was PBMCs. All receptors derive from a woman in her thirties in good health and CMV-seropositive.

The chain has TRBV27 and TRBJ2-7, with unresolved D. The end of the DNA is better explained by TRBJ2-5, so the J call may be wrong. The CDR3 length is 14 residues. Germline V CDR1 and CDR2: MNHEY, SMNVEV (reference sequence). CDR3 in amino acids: CASSLQVRGETQYF. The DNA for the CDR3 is TGTGCCAGCAGTTTACAAGTCCGTGGAGAGACCCAGTACTTC.

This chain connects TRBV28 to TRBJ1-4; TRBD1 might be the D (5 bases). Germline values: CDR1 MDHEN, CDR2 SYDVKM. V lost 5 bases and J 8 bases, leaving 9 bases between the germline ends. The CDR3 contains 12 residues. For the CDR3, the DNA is TGTGCCAGCAGTCGGGACTTGGAAAAACTGTTTTTT. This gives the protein CASSRDLEKLFF.

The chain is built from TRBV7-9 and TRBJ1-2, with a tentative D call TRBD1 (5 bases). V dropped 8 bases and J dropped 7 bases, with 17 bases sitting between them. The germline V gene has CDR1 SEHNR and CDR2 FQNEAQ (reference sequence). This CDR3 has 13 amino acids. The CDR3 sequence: CASRASETGGYTF. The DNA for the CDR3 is TGTGCCAGCCGTGCCTCCGAAACAGGTGGCTACACCTTC.

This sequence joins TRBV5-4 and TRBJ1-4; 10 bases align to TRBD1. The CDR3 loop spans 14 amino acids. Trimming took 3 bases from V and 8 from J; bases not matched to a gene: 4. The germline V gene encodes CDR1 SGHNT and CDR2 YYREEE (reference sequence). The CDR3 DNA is TGTGCCAGCAGCTCGGGACAGGGGAGGGAAAAACTGTTTTTT. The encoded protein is CASSSGQGREKLFF. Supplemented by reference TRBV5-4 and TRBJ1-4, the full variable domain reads ETGVTQSPTHLIKTRGQQVTLRCSSQSGHNTVSWYQQALGQGPQFIFQYYREEENGRGNFPPRFSGLQFPNYSSELNVNALELDDSALYLCASSSGQGREKLFFGSGTQLSVL.

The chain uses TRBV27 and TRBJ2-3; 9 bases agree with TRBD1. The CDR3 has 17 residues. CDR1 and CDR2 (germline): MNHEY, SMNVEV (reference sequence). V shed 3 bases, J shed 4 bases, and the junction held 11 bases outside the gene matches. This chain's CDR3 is CASSFAKFTGGPDTQYF. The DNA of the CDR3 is TGTGCCAGCAGTTTCGCCAAGTTCACAGGGGGCCCAGATACGCAGTATTTT.

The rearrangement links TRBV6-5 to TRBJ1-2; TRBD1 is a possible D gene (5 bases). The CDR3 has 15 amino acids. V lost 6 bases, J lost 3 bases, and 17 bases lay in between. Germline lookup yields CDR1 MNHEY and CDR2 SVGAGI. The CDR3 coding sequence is TGTGCCAGCAGCCCCACCTCCGACAGATACTATGGCTACACCTTC. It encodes CASSPTSDRYYGYTF.

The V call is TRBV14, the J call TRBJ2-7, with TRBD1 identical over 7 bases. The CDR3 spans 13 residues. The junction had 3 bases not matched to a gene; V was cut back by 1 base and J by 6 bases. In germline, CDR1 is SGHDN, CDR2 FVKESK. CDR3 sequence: CASSQVGGFEQYF. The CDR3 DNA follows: TGTGCCAGCAGCCAAGTAGGGGGCTTCGAGCAGTACTTC.

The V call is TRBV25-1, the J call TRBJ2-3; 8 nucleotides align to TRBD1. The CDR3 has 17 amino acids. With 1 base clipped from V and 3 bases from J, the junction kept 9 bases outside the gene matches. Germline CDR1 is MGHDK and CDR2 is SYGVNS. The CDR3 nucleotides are TGTGCCAGCAGTGAATTGACCCAGGGGGCGGTGACAGATACGCAGTATTTT. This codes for CASSELTQGAVTDTQYF.

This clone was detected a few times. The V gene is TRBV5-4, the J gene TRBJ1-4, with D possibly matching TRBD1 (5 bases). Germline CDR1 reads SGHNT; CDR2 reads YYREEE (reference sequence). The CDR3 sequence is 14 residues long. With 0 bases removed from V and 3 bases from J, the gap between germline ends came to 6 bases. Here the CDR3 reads CASSLGGANEKLFF. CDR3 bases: TGTGCCAGCAGCTTGGGGGGCGCTAATGAAAAACTGTTTTTT.

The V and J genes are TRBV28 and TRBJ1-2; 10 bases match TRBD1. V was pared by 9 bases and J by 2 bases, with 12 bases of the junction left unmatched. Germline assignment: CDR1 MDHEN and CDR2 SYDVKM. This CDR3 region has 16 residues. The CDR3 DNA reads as TGTGCCAGTCGAACCGGACAGGGGGTTCGGAACTATGGCTACACCTTC. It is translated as CASRTGQGVRNYGYTF.

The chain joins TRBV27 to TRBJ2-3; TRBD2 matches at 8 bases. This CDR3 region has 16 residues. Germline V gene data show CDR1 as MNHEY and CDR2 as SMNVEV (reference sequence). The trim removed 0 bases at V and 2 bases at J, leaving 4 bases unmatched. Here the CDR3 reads CASSLSAGALTDTQYF. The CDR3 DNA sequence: TGTGCCAGCAGTTTATCAGCGGGGGCCCTCACAGATACGCAGTATTTT.

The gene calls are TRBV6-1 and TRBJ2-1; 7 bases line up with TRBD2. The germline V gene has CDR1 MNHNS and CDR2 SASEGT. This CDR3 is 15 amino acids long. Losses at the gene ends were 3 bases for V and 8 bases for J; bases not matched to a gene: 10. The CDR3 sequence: CASSDRLGGEDEQFF. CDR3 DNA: TGTGCCAGCAGTGATCGCCTGGGGGGGGAGGATGAGCAGTTCTTC.

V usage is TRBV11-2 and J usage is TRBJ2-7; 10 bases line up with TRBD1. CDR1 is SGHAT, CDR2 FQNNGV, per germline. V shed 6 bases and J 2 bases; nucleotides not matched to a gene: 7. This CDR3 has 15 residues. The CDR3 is CASRGGQGTPYEQYF. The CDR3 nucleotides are TGTGCCAGCAGGGGGGGACAGGGGACCCCCTACGAGCAGTACTTC.

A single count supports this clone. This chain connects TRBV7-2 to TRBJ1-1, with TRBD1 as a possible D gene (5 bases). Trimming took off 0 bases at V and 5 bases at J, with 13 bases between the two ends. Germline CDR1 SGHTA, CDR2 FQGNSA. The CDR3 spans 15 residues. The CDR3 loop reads CASSLAGQPGTEAFF. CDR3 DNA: TGTGCCAGCAGCTTAGCGGGCCAGCCAGGGACTGAAGCTTTCTTT.

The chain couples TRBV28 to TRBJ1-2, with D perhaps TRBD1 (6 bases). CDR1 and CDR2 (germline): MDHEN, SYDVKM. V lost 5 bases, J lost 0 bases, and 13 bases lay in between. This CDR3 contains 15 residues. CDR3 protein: CASSPPTGANYGYTF. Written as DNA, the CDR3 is TGTGCCAGCAGTCCGCCGACAGGAGCTAACTATGGCTACACCTTC.

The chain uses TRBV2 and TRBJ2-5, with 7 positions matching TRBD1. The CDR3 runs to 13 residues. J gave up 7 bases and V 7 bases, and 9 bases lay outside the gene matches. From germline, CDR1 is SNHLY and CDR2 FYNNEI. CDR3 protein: CASTDDRDGTQYF. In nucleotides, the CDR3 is TGTGCCAGCACCGATGACAGGGATGGGACCCAGTACTTC.

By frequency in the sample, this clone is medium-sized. The CDR3 nucleotides are TGCGCCAGCAGCGTATCAACAGGGGCGACGGGAACCGGGGAGCTGTTTTTT. Protein product: CASSVSTGATGTGELFF. The V call is TRBV5-1, the J call TRBJ2-2, with 7 bases aligning to TRBD1. The CDR3 is 17 residues long. The V gene's germline CDR1 is SGHRS and CDR2 YFSETQ. The trim removed 4 bases at V and 5 bases at J, leaving 14 bases unmatched.

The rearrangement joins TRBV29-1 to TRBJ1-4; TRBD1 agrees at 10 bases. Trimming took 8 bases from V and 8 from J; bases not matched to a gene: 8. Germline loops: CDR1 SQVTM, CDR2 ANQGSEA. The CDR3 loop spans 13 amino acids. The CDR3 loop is CSTRDRGGEKLFF. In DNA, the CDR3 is TGCAGCACCAGGGACAGGGGTGGGGAAAAACTGTTTTTT.

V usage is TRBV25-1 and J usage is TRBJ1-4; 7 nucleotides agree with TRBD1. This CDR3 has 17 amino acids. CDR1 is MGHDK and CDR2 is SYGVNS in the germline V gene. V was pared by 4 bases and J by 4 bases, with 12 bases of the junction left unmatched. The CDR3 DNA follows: TGTGCCAGCAGTGGCTCCGCGACAGGGAGGCATAATGAAAAACTGTTTTTT. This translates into CASSGSATGRHNEKLFF.

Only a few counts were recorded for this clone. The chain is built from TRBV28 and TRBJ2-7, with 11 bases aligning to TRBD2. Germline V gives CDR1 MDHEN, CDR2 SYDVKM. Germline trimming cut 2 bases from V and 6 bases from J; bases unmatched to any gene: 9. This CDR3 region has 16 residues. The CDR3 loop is CASSLQELAGDTEQYF. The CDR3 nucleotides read TGTGCCAGCAGTTTACAGGAACTAGCGGGAGATACCGAGCAGTACTTC. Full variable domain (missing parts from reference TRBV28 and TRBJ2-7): DVKVTQSSRYLVKRTGEKVFLECVQDMDHENMFWYRQDPGLGLRLIYFSYDVKMKEKGDIPEGYSVSREKKERFSLILESASTNQTSMYLCASSLQELAGDTEQYFGPGTRLTVT.

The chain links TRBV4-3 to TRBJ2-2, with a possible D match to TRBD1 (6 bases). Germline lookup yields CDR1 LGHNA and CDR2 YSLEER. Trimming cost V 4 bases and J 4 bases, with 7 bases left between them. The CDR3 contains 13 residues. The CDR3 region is CASSPTGTGELFF. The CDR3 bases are TGCGCCAGCAGCCCGACAGGCACCGGGGAGCTGTTTTTT.